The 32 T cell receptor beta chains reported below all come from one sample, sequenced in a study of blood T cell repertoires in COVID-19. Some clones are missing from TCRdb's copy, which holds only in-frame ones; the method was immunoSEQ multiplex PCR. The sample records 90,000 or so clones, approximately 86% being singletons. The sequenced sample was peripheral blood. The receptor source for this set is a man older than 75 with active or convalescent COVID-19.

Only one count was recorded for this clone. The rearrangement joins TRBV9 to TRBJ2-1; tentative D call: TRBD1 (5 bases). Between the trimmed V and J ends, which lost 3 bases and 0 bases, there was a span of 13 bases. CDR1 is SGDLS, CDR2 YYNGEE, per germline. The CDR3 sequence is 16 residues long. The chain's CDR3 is CASSAVRQISYNEQFF. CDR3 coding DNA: TGTGCCAGCAGCGCAGTTAGACAGATCTCCTACAATGAGCAGTTCTTC. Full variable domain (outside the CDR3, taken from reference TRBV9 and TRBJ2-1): DSGVTQTPKHLITATGQRVTLRCSPRSGDLSVYWYQQSLDQGLQFLIQYYNGEERAKGNILERFSAQQFPDLHSELNLSSLELGDSALYFCASSAVRQISYNEQFFGPGTRLTVL.

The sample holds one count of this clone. This CDR3 reads CASSQGTGGYSGNTIYF. The CDR3 nucleotides read TGCGCCAGCAGCCAAGGCACGGGTGGATACTCTGGAAACACCATATATTTT. The rearrangement links TRBV4-3 to TRBJ1-3, with D uncertain. In germline, CDR1 is LGHNA, CDR2 YSLEER. V lost 1 base and J 0 bases, leaving 13 bases between the germline ends. The CDR3 consists of 17 residues.

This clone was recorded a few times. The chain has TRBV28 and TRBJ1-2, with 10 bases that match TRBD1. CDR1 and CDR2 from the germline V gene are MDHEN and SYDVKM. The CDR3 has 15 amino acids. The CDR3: CAIGTGTGDLYGYTF. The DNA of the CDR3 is TGTGCTATTGGAACCGGGACAGGGGATCTCTATGGCTACACCTTC.

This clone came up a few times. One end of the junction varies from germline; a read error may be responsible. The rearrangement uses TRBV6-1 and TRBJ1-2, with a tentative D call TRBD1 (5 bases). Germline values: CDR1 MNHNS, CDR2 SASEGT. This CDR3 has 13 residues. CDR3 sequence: CASNEQANYGYTF. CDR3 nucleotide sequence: TGTGCCAGCAATGAACAGGCTAACTATGGCTACACCTTC.

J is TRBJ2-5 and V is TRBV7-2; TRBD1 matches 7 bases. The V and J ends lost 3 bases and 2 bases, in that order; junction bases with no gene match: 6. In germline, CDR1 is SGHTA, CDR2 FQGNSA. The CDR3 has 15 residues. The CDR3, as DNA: TGTGCCAGCAGCTTCCGCCCGGGACAGCAAGAGACCCAGTACTTC. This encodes CASSFRPGQQETQYF.

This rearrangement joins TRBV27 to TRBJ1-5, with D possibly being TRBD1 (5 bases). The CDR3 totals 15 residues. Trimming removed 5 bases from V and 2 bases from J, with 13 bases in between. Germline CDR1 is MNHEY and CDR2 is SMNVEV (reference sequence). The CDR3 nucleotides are TGTGCCAGCAGTCTAAAACCGACAGGCAATCAGCCCCAGCATTTT. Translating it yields CASSLKPTGNQPQHF.

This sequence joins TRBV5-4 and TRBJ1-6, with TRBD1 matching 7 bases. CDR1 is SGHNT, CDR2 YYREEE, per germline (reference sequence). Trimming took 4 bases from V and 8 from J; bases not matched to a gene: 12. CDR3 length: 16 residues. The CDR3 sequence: CASSPQGFSTDSPLHF. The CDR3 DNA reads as TGTGCCAGCAGCCCACAGGGGTTTTCGACGGATTCACCCCTCCACTTT. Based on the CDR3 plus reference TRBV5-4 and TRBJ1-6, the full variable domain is ETGVTQSPTHLIKTRGQQVTLRCSSQSGHNTVSWYQQALGQGPQFIFQYYREEENGRGNFPPRFSGLQFPNYSSELNVNALELDDSALYLCASSPQGFSTDSPLHFGNGTRLTVT.

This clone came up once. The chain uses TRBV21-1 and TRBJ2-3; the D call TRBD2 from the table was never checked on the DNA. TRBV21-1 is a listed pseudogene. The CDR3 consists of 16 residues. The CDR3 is CATPGLASGSTDTQYF. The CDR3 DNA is TGTGCCACCCCAGGGTTGGCTAGCGGGAGCACAGATACGCAGTATTTT.

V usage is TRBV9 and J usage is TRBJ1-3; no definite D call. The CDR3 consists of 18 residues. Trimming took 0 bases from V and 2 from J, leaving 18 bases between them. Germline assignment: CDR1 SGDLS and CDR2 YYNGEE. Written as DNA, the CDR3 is TGTGCCAGCAGCGTAGCAAGTGGAGTCGGGGTAGCTGGAAACACCATATATTTT. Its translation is CASSVASGVGVAGNTIYF.

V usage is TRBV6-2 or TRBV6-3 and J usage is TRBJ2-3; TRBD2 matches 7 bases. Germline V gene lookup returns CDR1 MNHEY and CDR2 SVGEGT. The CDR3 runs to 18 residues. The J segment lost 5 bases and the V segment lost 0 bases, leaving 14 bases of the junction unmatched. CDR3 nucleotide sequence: TGTGCCAGCAGTTACTCGATTCTAGCGGTTTCTTTGGGAGATACGCAGTATTTT. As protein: CASSYSILAVSLGDTQYF.

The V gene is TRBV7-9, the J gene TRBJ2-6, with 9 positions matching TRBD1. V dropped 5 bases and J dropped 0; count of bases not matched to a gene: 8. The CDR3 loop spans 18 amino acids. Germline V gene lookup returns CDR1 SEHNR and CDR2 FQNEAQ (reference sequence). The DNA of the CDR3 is TGTGCCAGCAGCCCCTGGGACAGGGCAAACTCTGGGGCCAACGTCCTGACTTTC. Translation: CASSPWDRANSGANVLTF.

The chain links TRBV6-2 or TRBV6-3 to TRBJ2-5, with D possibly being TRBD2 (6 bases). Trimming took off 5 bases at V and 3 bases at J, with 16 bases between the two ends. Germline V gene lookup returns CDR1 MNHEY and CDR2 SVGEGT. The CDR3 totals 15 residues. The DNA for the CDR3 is TGTGCCAGCAGTAGCAGCGGGCCAACCAAAGAGACCCAGTACTTC. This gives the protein CASSSSGPTKETQYF.

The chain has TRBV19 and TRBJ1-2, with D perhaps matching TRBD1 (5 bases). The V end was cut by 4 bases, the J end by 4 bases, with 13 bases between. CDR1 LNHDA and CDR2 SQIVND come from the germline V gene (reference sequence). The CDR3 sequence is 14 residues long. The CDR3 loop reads CASSTGTGLYGYTF. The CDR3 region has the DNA TGTGCCAGTAGTACGGGGACGGGACTCTATGGCTACACCTTC.

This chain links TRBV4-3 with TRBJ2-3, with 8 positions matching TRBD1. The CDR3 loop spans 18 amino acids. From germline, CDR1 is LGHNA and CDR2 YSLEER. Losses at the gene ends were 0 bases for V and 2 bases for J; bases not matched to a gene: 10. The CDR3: CASSQDPPPGGLTDTQYF. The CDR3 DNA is TGCGCCAGCAGCCAAGACCCACCTCCAGGGGGCCTCACAGATACGCAGTATTTT.

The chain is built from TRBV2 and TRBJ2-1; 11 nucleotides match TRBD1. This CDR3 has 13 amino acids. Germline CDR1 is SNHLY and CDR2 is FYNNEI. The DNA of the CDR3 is TGTCCCCCTGGGGACAGGGGGATCTATGAGCAGTTCTTC. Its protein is CPPGDRGIYEQFF.

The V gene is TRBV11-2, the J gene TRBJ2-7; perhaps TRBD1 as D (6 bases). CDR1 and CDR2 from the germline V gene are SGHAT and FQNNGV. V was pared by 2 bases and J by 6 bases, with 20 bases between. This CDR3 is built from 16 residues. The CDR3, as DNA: TGTGCCAGCAGCTTAAATTCTGCAGGGGCAGTAAGCGAGCAGTACTTC. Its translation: CASSLNSAGAVSEQYF.

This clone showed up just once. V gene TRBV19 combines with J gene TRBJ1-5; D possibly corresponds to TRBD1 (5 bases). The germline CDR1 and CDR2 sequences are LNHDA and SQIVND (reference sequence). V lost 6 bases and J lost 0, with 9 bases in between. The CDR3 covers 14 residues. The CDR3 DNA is TGTGCCAGTAGACCAGGGTATAGCAATCAGCCCCAGCATTTT. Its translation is CASRPGYSNQPQHF.

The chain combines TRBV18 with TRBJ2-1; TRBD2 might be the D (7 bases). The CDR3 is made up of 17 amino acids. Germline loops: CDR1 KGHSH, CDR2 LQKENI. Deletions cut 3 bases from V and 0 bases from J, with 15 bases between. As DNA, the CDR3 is TGTGCCAGCTCACCGGGGGGGCCGGGTATCTCCTACAATGAGCAGTTCTTC. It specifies CASSPGGPGISYNEQFF.

CDR3 bases: TGTGCCAGCAGCCAGGGGAACACTGAAGCTTTCTTT. This codes for CASSQGNTEAFF. V and J are TRBV11-2 and TRBJ1-1, with a weak D call TRBD1 (5 bases). This CDR3 comprises 12 residues. Germline CDR1 SGHAT, CDR2 FQNNGV. Trimming cost V 5 bases and J 1 base, with 5 bases left between them.

CDR3 amino acids: CSASPQGLIHGYTF. The CDR3 region has the DNA TGCAGTGCTAGTCCCCAGGGCCTAATCCATGGCTACACCTTC. This chain uses TRBV20-1 with TRBJ1-2, with D tentatively TRBD1 (5 bases). Trimming removed 3 bases from V and 6 bases from J, with 17 bases in between. Looked up from germline, CDR1 is DFQATT and CDR2 is SNEGSKA (reference sequence). The CDR3 spans 14 residues.

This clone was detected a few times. In DNA form, the CDR3 reads TGTGCCAGCAGCCAAGATCGGGGGGGGGATGAAAAACTGTTTTTT. This translates into CASSQDRGGDEKLFF. The chain recombines TRBV3-1 (or the pseudogene TRBV3-2) with TRBJ1-4, with D possibly matching TRBD1 (5 bases). Trimming stripped 0 bases from V and 6 bases from J, with 11 bases between. Looked up from germline, CDR1 is LGHDT and CDR2 is YNNKEL (reference sequence). The CDR3 is 15 amino acids.

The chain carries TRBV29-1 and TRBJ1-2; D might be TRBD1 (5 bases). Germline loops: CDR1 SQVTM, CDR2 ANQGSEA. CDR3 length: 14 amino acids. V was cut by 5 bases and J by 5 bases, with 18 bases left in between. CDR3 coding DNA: TGCAGCGTTCTCCCGAAGGGGCCCAAATATGGCTACACCTTC. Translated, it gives CSVLPKGPKYGYTF. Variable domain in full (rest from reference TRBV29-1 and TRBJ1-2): SAVISQKPSRDICQRGTSLTIQCQVDSQVTMMFWYRQQPGQSLTLIATANQGSEATYESGFVIDKFPISRPNLTFSTLTVSNMSPEDSSIYLCSVLPKGPKYGYTFGSGTRLTVV.

CDR3 bases: TGTGCCAGCAGCCAAGACCTCTTAAGGGGGAACACTGAAGCTTTCTTT. Amino acid sequence: CASSQDLLRGNTEAFF. The rearrangement uses TRBV3-1 (or the pseudogene TRBV3-2) and TRBJ1-1, with D perhaps TRBD1 (5 bases). Trimming cost V 0 bases and J 1 base, with 12 bases left between them. Per the germline V gene, CDR1 is LGHDT and CDR2 is YNNKEL (reference sequence). The CDR3 sequence is 16 residues long.

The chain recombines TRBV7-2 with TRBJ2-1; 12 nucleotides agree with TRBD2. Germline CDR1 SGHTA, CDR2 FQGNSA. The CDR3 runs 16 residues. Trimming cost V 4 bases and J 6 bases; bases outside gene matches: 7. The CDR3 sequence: CASSSHQTSGSNEQFF. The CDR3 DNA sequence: TGTGCCAGCAGCTCACATCAGACTAGCGGGAGCAATGAGCAGTTCTTC.

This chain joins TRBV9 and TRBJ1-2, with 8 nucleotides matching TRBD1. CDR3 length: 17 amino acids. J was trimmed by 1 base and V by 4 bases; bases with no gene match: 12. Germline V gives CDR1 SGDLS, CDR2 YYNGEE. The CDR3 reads CASSSPPGGPLNYGYTF. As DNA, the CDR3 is TGTGCCAGCAGCTCCCCGCCAGGGGGCCCTCTTAACTATGGCTACACCTTC. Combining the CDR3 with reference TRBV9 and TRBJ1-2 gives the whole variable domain DSGVTQTPKHLITATGQRVTLRCSPRSGDLSVYWYQQSLDQGLQFLIQYYNGEERAKGNILERFSAQQFPDLHSELNLSSLELGDSALYFCASSSPPGGPLNYGYTFGSGTRLTVV.

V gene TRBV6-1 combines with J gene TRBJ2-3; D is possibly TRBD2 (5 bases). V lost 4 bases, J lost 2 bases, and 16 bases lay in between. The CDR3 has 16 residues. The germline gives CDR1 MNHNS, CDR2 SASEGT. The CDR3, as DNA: TGTGCCAGCAGTGTCAGCGGATCTTCCTACACAGATACGCAGTATTTT. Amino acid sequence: CASSVSGSSYTDTQYF.

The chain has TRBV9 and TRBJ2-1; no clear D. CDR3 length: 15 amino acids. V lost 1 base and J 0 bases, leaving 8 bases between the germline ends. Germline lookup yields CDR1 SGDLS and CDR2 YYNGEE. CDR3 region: CASSVSPSSYNEQFF. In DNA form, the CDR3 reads TGTGCCAGCAGCGTATCCCCTAGCTCCTACAATGAGCAGTTCTTC.

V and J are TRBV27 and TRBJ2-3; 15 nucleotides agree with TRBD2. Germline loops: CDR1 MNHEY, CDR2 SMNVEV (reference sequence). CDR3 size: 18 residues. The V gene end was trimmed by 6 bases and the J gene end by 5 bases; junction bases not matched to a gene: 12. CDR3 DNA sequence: TGTGCCAGCAGGGGACTAGCGGGAGGTAGCGGGTTAGTAGATACGCAGTATTTT. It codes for CASRGLAGGSGLVDTQYF.

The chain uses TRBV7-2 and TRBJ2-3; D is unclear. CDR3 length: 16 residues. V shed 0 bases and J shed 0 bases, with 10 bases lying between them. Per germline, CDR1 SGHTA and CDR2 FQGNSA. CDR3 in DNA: TGTGCCAGCAGCTTAGCCGGTGGGCCTAGCACAGATACGCAGTATTTT. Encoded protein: CASSLAGGPSTDTQYF. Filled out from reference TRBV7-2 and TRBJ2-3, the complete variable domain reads GAGVSQSPSNKVTEKGKDVELRCDPISGHTALYWYRQSLGQGLEFLIYFQGNSAPDKSGLPSDRFSAERTGGSVSTLTIQRTQQEDSAVYLCASSLAGGPSTDTQYFGPGTRLTVL.

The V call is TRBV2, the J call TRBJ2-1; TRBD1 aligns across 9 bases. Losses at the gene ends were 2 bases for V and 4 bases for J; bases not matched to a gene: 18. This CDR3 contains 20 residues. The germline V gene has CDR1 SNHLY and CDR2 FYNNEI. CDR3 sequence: CASSERQGVRISAGYNEQFF. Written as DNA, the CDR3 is TGTGCCAGCAGTGAAAGACAGGGGGTACGAATTTCTGCAGGATACAATGAGCAGTTCTTC. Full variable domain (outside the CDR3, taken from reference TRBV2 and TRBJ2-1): EPEVTQTPSHQVTQMGQEVILRCVPISNHLYFYWYRQILGQKVEFLVSFYNNEISEKSEIFDDQFSVERPDGSNFTLKIRSTKLEDSAMYFCASSERQGVRISAGYNEQFFGPGTRLTVL.

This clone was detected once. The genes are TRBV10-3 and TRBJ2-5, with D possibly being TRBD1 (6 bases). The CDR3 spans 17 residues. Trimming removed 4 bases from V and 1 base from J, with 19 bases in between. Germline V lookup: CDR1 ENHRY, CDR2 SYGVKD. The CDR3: CAISAQMGALGQETQYF. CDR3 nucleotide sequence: TGTGCCATCAGTGCCCAAATGGGGGCATTAGGCCAAGAGACCCAGTACTTC.

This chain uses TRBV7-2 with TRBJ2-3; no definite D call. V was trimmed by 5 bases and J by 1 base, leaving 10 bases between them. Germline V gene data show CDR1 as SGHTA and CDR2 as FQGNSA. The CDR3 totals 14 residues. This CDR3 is CASSPLGRTDTQYF. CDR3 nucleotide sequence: TGTGCCAGCAGCCCCCTGGGCCGCACAGATACGCAGTATTTT.